This TCR beta chain stems from a study of shared clonotypes between healthy human individuals. Whole-study findings and limits: Relative to clonotypes present in all four donors, those not shared had lower generation probabilities. Naive CD4 clonotypes were shared across several donors at roughly 5.5%.

Naive CD8 cells, CD45RO-negative and positively selected for CCR7, excluded terminally differentiated effector memory CD45RA+ cells. Healthy HIV-negative adults without recent acute infections or vaccinations served as donors. Sequenced by immunoSEQ multiplex PCR; TCRdb stores in-frame clones only, minus some. This sample has 2 million or so clones, with about 95% found just once. Germline CDR1 is MGHRA and CDR2 is YSYEKL. V lost 3 bases to trimming and J lost 0 bases, with 12 bases between them. This CDR3 is 17 amino acids long. A note on this clone: Its antigen is unidentified.

Sequencing input: naive CD8+ T cells sorted from blood. This clonotype was obtained from a man between 18 and 29 years old in good health. V usage is TRBV4-1 and J usage is TRBJ1-6; D perhaps matches TRBD1 (5 bases). The CDR3 reads CASSHQDTFSYNSPLHF. The DNA for the CDR3 is TGCGCCAGCAGCCACCAGGACACGTTCTCCTATAATTCACCCCTCCACTTT.